This T cell receptor beta chain was sequenced during a study of shared clonotypes between healthy human individuals. Study in general: Plates per donor: three CD4 naive, three CD4 memory, two CD8 naive, one CD8 memory. Study-wide points: On the whole, naive subsets had larger estimated richness than memory subsets had. The small donor group covered limited genetic and exposure diversity.

TCRdb's copy holds only in-frame clones and misses some; the assay was immunoSEQ multiplex PCR. The table has some 740,000 clones, about 92% seen once; the top ten hold 24%. Germline V CDR1 and CDR2: WSHSY, SAAADI. The CDR3 runs 16 residues. Trimming took 1 base from V and 0 from J, leaving 10 bases between them. For this clone: Its antigen remains unidentified.

As defined, naive CD8 cells were CD45RO-negative and positively selected for CCR7, with terminally differentiated effector memory CD45RA+ cells excluded. The source is a man aged 25-45 years in good health. The chain is built from TRBV10-2 and TRBJ2-1; D unclear. The sequencing sample was made of naive CD8+ T cells sorted from blood. The CDR3, as DNA: TGCGCCAGCAGTGAGTTTCGGAAAAACTCCTACAATGAGCAGTTCTTC. Its translation is CASSEFRKNSYNEQFF.